This T cell receptor (beta chain) is drawn from a study of beta chain features in type 1 diabetes. Study-wide context: Sorted cells numbering 107,917,701 were examined across all samples.

cDNA synthesis used the whole RNA isolate, giving expressed TCRB sequences. Measured with immunoSEQ multiplex PCR; TCRdb has only the in-frame clones, and not every one. This table has under 250,000 clones, 11% appearing once. About this clone: The antigen is undetermined.

Findings and caveats of the study: Equally in patients and controls, shorter templates might have been favored by PCR.

The CDR3 length is 16 residues. Looked up from germline, CDR1 is SGHRS and CDR2 is YFSETQ. The ends lost 3 bases at V and 2 bases at J; junction bases unmatched: 6. The source material was central memory CD4+ T cells from blood. This chain links TRBV5-1 with TRBJ2-1; 9 bases are a match to TRBD1. The clonotype was recovered from a young man in good health. Written as DNA, the CDR3 is TGCGCCAGCAGCTCGCGGGGGACAGGGACCTACAATGAGCAGTTCTTC. The encoded protein is CASSSRGTGTYNEQFF.